This entry features one T cell receptor beta chain sequence. The PCR used 60 Vbeta and 13 Jbeta primers. Profiling relied on immunoSEQ multiplex PCR, and the TCRdb table lists in-frame clones only, not all of them. This sample contains approximately 58,000 clones. This sample stems from a study of cytomegalovirus exposure and HLA in healthy donors. The CDR3 contains 13 residues. Trimming removed 3 bases at V and 5 bases at J, with 11 bases between. Germline V gene lookup returns CDR1 MNHEY and CDR2 SMNVEV (reference sequence). The sequenced sample was PBMCs. The sequence was obtained from a man aged 18 to 29 in good health and CMV-seropositive. This chain uses TRBV27 with TRBJ2-7, with TRBD2 as a possible D gene (6 bases). CDR3 sequence reads: CASSFVGGDEQYF. CDR3 nucleotide sequence: TGTGCCAGCAGTTTCGTAGGAGGGGACGAGCAGTACTTC.